These 25 T cell receptor beta chains came from one sample sequenced in a study of blood T cell repertoires in COVID-19. Sequencing used immunoSEQ multiplex PCR; TCRdb keeps in-frame clones, though not all of them. The table lists about 140,000 clones, 85% of them singletons, with around 2.9% in the top ten. Input material: peripheral blood. These receptors all come from a man aged 45-60 years with acute or convalescent COVID-19.

The chain is built from TRBV2 and TRBJ2-1; 8 bases fit TRBD1. The germline gives CDR1 SNHLY, CDR2 FYNNEI. After removal of 7 bases from V and 2 bases from J, the junction contained 7 bases not matched to a gene. The CDR3 spans 15 residues. The chain's CDR3 is CASTGQGRTYNEQFF. The CDR3 DNA is TGTGCCAGCACTGGACAGGGTCGGACCTACAATGAGCAGTTCTTC.

This chain links TRBV5-1 with TRBJ1-5, with D maybe TRBD1 (5 bases). The CDR3 loop spans 15 amino acids. V lost 0 bases, J lost 6 bases, and 13 bases lay in between. The V gene's germline CDR1 is SGHRS and CDR2 YFSETQ. The CDR3 loop is CASSLEGQGSQPQHF. CDR3 DNA: TGCGCCAGCAGCTTGGAGGGGCAGGGTAGTCAGCCCCAGCATTTT.

This clone has only a few counts. The chain combines TRBV5-1 with TRBJ1-3; tentatively, D is TRBD1 (6 bases). Looked up from germline, CDR1 is SGHRS and CDR2 is YFSETQ. The V and J ends lost 1 base and 0 bases respectively, with 11 bases between them. The CDR3 runs to 16 residues. This CDR3 reads CASSLQGPYSGNTIYF. The CDR3 nucleotides read TGCGCCAGCAGCTTGCAGGGGCCCTACTCTGGAAACACCATATATTTT.

The gene calls are TRBV4-1 and TRBJ2-4; D is unclear. Germline CDR1 reads MGHRA; CDR2 reads YSYEKL. Trimming removed 0 bases from V and 0 bases from J, with 24 bases in between. The CDR3 runs to 21 residues. The CDR3 DNA reads TGCGCCAGCAGCCAAGATCCAAGGAGACCCCCCGGCGAGCTAGCCAAAAACATTCAGTACTTC. Translated: CASSQDPRRPPGELAKNIQYF.

The CDR3 here is CASSLPFRGPGANVLTF. In DNA form, the CDR3 reads TGTGCCAGCAGCTTACCGTTTAGGGGGCCTGGGGCCAACGTCCTGACTTTC. The chain employs TRBV11-2 and TRBJ2-6, with TRBD1 matching 7 bases. Trimming took 2 bases from V and 2 from J; bases not matched to a gene: 6. The germline gives CDR1 SGHAT, CDR2 FQNNGV. This CDR3 has 17 amino acids.

This clone came up a few times. This chain connects TRBV2 to TRBJ1-5, with no clear D. The ends were cut back, 7 bases at V and 2 bases at J, with 9 bases in the middle. The CDR3 is made up of 13 amino acids. The V gene's germline CDR1 is SNHLY and CDR2 FYNNEI. The DNA for the CDR3 is TGTGCCAGCACCCGGGAGGGCAATCAGCCCCAGCATTTT. It translates to CASTREGNQPQHF.

The V gene is TRBV9, the J gene TRBJ2-3, with TRBD2 matching over 8 bases. V shed 3 bases and J 2 bases; nucleotides not matched to a gene: 8. The CDR3 length is 16 residues. Germline CDR1 and CDR2: SGDLS and YYNGEE. Here the CDR3 DNA reads TGTGCCAGCAGCGAACCCTTAGCGGGGTTCACAGATACGCAGTATTTT. It specifies CASSEPLAGFTDTQYF.

The chain carries TRBV7-8 and TRBJ2-7; D is uncertain. CDR1 and CDR2 from the germline V gene are SGHVS and FQNEAQ. V was trimmed by 1 base and J by 3 bases, leaving 4 bases between them. The CDR3 spans 12 residues. Here the CDR3 DNA reads TGTGCCAGCAGCTTAGGCAGCTACGAGCAGTACTTC. As protein: CASSLGSYEQYF. The full variable domain, with the rest looked up from reference TRBV7-8 and TRBJ2-7, is GAGVSQSPRYKVAKRGQDVALRCDPISGHVSLFWYQQALGQGPEFLTYFQNEAQLDKSGLPSDRFFAERPEGSVSTLKIQRTQQEDSAVYLCASSLGSYEQYFGPGTRLTVT.

V usage is TRBV18 and J usage is TRBJ2-1; 7 bases are shared with TRBD1. CDR1 KGHSH and CDR2 LQKENI come from the germline V gene. The CDR3 covers 14 residues. V gave up 3 bases and J gave up 10 bases; unmatched junction bases: 9. Here the CDR3 DNA reads TGTGCCAGCTCACCTCGTAGGGGGCCGGGGGAGCAGTTCTTC. Its protein product is CASSPRRGPGEQFF. Full variable domain (outside the CDR3, taken from reference TRBV18 and TRBJ2-1): NAGVMQNPRHLVRRRGQEARLRCSPMKGHSHVYWYRQLPEEGLKFMVYLQKENIIDESGMPKERFSAEFPKEGPSILRIQQVVRGDSAAYFCASSPRRGPGEQFFGPGTRLTVL.

This chain links TRBV7-6 with TRBJ1-5; no definite D call. The CDR3 length is 12 residues. The V end was cut by 3 bases, the J end by 7 bases, with 7 bases between. Per the germline V gene, CDR1 is SGHVS and CDR2 is FNYEAQ. In DNA form, the CDR3 reads TGTGCCAGCAGCTTTGAGGGCCAGCCCCAGCATTTT. Protein product: CASSFEGQPQHF.

The rearrangement joins TRBV3-1 (or the pseudogene TRBV3-2) to TRBJ1-3, with 8 bases that match TRBD1. The CDR3 is made up of 18 amino acids. V shed 6 bases, J shed 1 base, and the junction held 14 bases outside the gene matches. The V gene's germline CDR1 is LGHDT and CDR2 YNNKEL (reference sequence). DNA of the CDR3: TGTGCCAGCAGTCGTGCCCCCGGGACAGGAACTTCTGGAAACACCATATATTTT. As protein: CASSRAPGTGTSGNTIYF.

In this sample, this clone turned up a few times. The V and J genes are TRBV6-6 and TRBJ1-5; D remains unclear. The CDR3 spans 12 residues. Germline V gene data show CDR1 as MNHNY and CDR2 as SVGAGI (reference sequence). V lost 2 bases, J lost 9 bases, and 8 bases lay in between. The CDR3, as DNA: TGTGCCAGCAGTTACCCCCCCCGGCCCCAGCATTTT. This translates into CASSYPPRPQHF.

The rearrangement uses TRBV19 and TRBJ1-5; D perhaps matches TRBD1 (5 bases). There are 13 residues in the CDR3. V gave up 6 bases and J gave up 6 bases, with 12 bases separating them. CDR1 is LNHDA and CDR2 is SQIVND in the germline V gene (reference sequence). The CDR3 DNA follows: TGTGCCAGTAGGGGGCAGTTTGCTCAGCCCCAGCATTTT. It is translated as CASRGQFAQPQHF. Full variable domain (rest looked up from reference TRBV19 and TRBJ1-5): DGGITQSPKYLFRKEGQNVTLSCEQNLNHDAMYWYRQDPGQGLRLIYYSQIVNDFQKGDIAEGYSVSREKKESFPLTVTSAQKNPTAFYLCASRGQFAQPQHFGDGTRLSIL.

The sample holds one count of this clone. The J gene is TRBJ1-4, the V gene TRBV20-1; TRBD1 is a possible D gene (5 bases). V was pared by 6 bases and J by 10 bases, with 12 bases between. There are 11 residues in the CDR3. Looked up from germline, CDR1 is DFQATT and CDR2 is SNEGSKA (reference sequence). The CDR3: CSATDIGKLFF. In DNA, the CDR3 is TGCAGTGCCACGGACATTGGAAAACTGTTTTTT.

J is TRBJ1-1 and V is TRBV7-2; unclear D gene. Deletions cut 2 bases from V and 1 base from J, with 11 bases between. The CDR3 loop spans 15 amino acids. In germline, CDR1 is SGHTA, CDR2 FQGNSA. CDR3 in DNA: TGTGCCAGCAGCTTATCGTCGGGTCGGAACACTGAAGCTTTCTTT. Protein sequence: CASSLSSGRNTEAFF.

For this clone: The same CDR3 also results from other DNA sequences found in this sample. The chain couples TRBV24-1 to TRBJ2-1, with 10 bases matching TRBD2. After removal of 0 bases from V and 5 bases from J, the junction contained 0 bases not matched to a gene. The germline V gene has CDR1 KGHDR and CDR2 SFDVKD. The CDR3 has 15 amino acids. CDR3 sequence: CATSDLTSGDNEQFF. The CDR3, as DNA: TGTGCCACCAGTGATTTGACTAGCGGGGACAATGAGCAGTTCTTC.

This clone was counted only a few times. V gene TRBV6-6 combines with J gene TRBJ1-6, with TRBD1 identical over 9 bases. This CDR3 spans 15 amino acids. Germline CDR1 is MNHNY and CDR2 is SVGAGI (reference sequence). Trimming cost V 6 bases and J 8 bases; bases outside gene matches: 8. CDR3 sequence reads: CASSREQGADSPLHF. The CDR3, as DNA: TGTGCCAGCAGCCGCGAACAGGGGGCAGATTCACCCCTCCACTTT.

V and J are TRBV10-2 and TRBJ1-1, with D perhaps TRBD1 (6 bases). Germline V gives CDR1 WSHSY, CDR2 SAAADI. V gave up 10 bases and J gave up 0 bases, with 18 bases separating them. This CDR3 has 15 residues. The CDR3 region is CATHRGATVNTEAFF. In DNA, the CDR3 is TGCGCCACCCACCGGGGGGCCACGGTGAACACTGAAGCTTTCTTT.

The CDR3 region has the DNA TGTGCCAGCAGTGAGAAGCGGGGCACAGATACGCAGTATTTT. This translates into CASSEKRGTDTQYF. The chain couples TRBV6-1 to TRBJ2-3; D is possibly TRBD2 (6 bases). The V gene's germline CDR1 is MNHNS and CDR2 SASEGT. The CDR3 is 14 amino acids. V was pared by 3 bases and J by 1 base, with 8 bases between.

This sequence joins TRBV20-1 and TRBJ2-7; TRBD1 might be the D (6 bases). The germline CDR1 and CDR2 sequences are DFQATT and SNEGSKA (reference sequence). This CDR3 is built from 13 residues. V dropped 3 bases and J dropped 4 bases, with 13 bases sitting between them. The CDR3, as DNA: TGCAGTGCTAGTCCAGGGGTAGTTTACGAGCAGTACTTC. Residues: CSASPGVVYEQYF.

The chain carries TRBV6-5 and TRBJ1-5; TRBD1 matches at 7 bases. CDR3 length: 14 amino acids. With 7 bases clipped from V and 4 bases from J, the junction kept 7 bases outside the gene matches. Germline CDR1 is MNHEY and CDR2 is SVGAGI. CDR3 nucleotides: TGTGCCAGCACCGAGGGACAGCAGAATCAGCCCCAGCATTTT. Its translation: CASTEGQQNQPQHF.

The CDR3 spells CASSLWGAGGHTEAFF. The CDR3 region has the DNA TGTGCCAGTAGTCTGTGGGGAGCAGGAGGGCACACTGAAGCTTTCTTT. The J gene is TRBJ1-1, the V gene TRBV19; D gene ambiguous. The V end lost 5 bases, the J end lost 3 bases, and 19 bases lay between the germline ends. The germline V gene encodes CDR1 LNHDA and CDR2 SQIVND (reference sequence). The CDR3 has 16 residues.

This clone was seen only a few times. The same CDR3 can be traced to other DNA sequences in this sample. The chain employs TRBV5-1 and TRBJ2-1; no reliable D call. Trimming stripped 0 bases from V and 8 bases from J, with 6 bases between. Germline CDR1 reads SGHRS; CDR2 reads YFSETQ. This CDR3 is built from 12 residues. CDR3 region: CASSLARDEQFF. CDR3 nucleotides: TGCGCCAGCAGCTTGGCTAGAGATGAGCAGTTCTTC.

The chain joins TRBV5-4 to TRBJ1-1, with 10 bases fitting TRBD1. Unmatched junction bases numbered 8, after V lost 4 bases and J lost 8 bases. Germline V CDR1 and CDR2: SGHNT, YYREEE (reference sequence). This CDR3 comprises 14 residues. CDR3 sequence reads: CASSPGQGYAEAFF. In nucleotides, the CDR3 is TGTGCCAGCAGCCCGGGACAGGGGTACGCGGAAGCTTTCTTT.

This chain connects TRBV11-2 to TRBJ1-2; D not certain. V lost 1 base, J lost 2 bases, and 5 bases lay in between. The CDR3 is 13 residues long. CDR1 is SGHAT and CDR2 is FQNNGV in the germline V gene. CDR3 DNA: TGTGCCAGCAGCTTAGGCCAGAACTATGGCTACACCTTC. As protein: CASSLGQNYGYTF. The full variable domain, its missing parts supplied by reference TRBV11-2 and TRBJ1-2, is EAGVAQSPRYKIIEKRQSVAFWCNPISGHATLYWYQQILGQGPKLLIQFQNNGVVDDSQLPKDRFSAERLKGVDSTLKIQPAKLEDSAVYLCASSLGQNYGYTFGSGTRLTVV.